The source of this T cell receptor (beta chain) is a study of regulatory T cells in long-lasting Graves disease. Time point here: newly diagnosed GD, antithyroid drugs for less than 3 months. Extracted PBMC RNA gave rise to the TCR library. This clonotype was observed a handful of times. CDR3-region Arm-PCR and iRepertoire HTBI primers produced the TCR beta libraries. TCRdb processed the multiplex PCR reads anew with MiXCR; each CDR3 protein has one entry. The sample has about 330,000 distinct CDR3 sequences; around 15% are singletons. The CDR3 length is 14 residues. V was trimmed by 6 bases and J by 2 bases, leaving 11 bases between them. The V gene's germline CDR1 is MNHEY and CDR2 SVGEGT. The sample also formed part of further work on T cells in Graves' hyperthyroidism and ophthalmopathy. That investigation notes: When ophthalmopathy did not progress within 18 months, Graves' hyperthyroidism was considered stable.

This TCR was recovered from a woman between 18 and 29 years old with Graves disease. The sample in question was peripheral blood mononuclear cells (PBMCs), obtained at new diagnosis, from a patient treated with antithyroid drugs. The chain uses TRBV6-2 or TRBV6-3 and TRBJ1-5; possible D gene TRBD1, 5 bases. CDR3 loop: CASREGSGNQPQHF. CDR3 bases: TGTGCCAGCAGGGAGGGGTCTGGCAATCAGCCCCAGCATTTT.